This TCR beta chain stems from a study of OX40 agonist ivuxolimab in advanced cancers. Overall study: Prior anti-PD-1, anti-PD-L1 or anti-CTLA-4 therapy was allowed; 40% had some.

The assay was immunoSEQ multiplex PCR, and TCRdb's table has in-frame clones only and misses some. This table has 55,000 to 70,000 clones, 83% appearing once. The CDR3 has 17 residues. Germline V gives CDR1 SGHVS, CDR2 FQNEAQ. With V trimmed by 1 base and J by 3 bases, 4 bases remained unmatched. The sample here was CD4+ or CD8+ T cells sorted from blood, taken in a trial of the OX40 agonist ivuxolimab. This sequence originates from an adult with an advanced solid tumor such as melanoma, head and neck, liver or kidney cancer. The chain carries TRBV7-8 and TRBJ2-6; TRBD1 matches 9 bases. The CDR3, as DNA: TGTGCCAGCAGCTTAGACAGGGGGCAGGGTGGGGCCAACGTCCTGACTTTC. Its protein product is CASSLDRGQGGANVLTF. Full variable domain (rest looked up from reference TRBV7-8 and TRBJ2-6): GAGVSQSPRYKVAKRGQDVALRCDPISGHVSLFWYQQALGQGPEFLTYFQNEAQLDKSGLPSDRFFAERPEGSVSTLKIQRTQQEDSAVYLCASSLDRGQGGANVLTFGAGSRLTVL.